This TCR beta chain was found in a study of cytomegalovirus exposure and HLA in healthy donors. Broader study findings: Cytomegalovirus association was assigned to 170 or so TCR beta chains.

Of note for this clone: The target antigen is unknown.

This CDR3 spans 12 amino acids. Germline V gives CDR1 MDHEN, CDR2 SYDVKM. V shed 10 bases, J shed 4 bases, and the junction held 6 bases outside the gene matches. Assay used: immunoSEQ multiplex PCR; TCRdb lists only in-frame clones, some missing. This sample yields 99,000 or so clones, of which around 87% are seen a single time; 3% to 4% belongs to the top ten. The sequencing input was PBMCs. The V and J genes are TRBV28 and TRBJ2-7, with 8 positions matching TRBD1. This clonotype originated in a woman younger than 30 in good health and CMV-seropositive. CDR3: CATSRQGYEQYF. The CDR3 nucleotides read TGTGCCACCTCGAGACAGGGGTACGAGCAGTACTTC.